These T cell receptor beta chains were read from a single sample in a study of blood T cell repertoires in COVID-19. Libraries were prepared by immunoSEQ multiplex PCR; TCRdb keeps only in-frame clonotypes and omits some of them. The sample shows over 150,000 clones, 70% to 90% of them seen only once. Sequencing input: peripheral blood. The receptors come from a man aged 40-49 years with acute or convalescent COVID-19. Both conserved end residues are part of each CDR3. The D gene is left open where the match is weak. Where a row states a size, it is once, few, many or the class of an expanded clone; other rows omit it.

TRBD1	-	TRBV30	TRBJ1-5	CAWSPGQGNQPQHF	TGTGCCTGGAGTCCGGGACAGGGCAATCAGCCCCAGCATTTT
TRBD1	-	TRBV5-1	TRBJ2-7	CASSRQGAEQYF	TGCGCCAGCAGCAGGCAGGGGGCCGAGCAGTACTTC
TRBD1	-	TRBV11-3	TRBJ2-7	CASSRQGVSEQYF	TGTGCCAGCAGCCGACAGGGAGTGAGTGAGCAGTACTTC
-	once	TRBV7-3	TRBJ2-7	CASSGNPTGTGAYEQYF	TGTGCCAGCAGCGGAAACCCGACAGGGACTGGAGCCTACGAGCAGTACTTC
-	-	TRBV11-3	TRBJ1-1	CASSSGGSEAFF	TGTGCCAGCAGCTCCGGCGGGAGTGAAGCTTTCTTT
TRBD1	-	TRBV6-1	TRBJ1-3	CASSAMQGAAGNTIYF	TGTGCCAGCAGTGCCATGCAGGGGGCAGCTGGAAACACCATATATTTT
-	few	TRBV30	TRBJ1-3	CAWALRGNTIYF	TGTGCCTGGGCTCTAAGAGGAAACACCATATATTTT
-	-	TRBV19	TRBJ1-2	CASSSAVTEPIYGYTF	TGTGCCAGTAGTTCCGCCGTGACAGAGCCGATCTATGGCTACACCTTC
-	-	TRBV11-2	TRBJ1-2	CASSLDWGSFYGYTF	TGTGCCAGCAGCTTAGATTGGGGCAGTTTCTATGGCTACACCTTC
-	-	TRBV2	TRBJ1-5	CASSDRARNQPQHF	TGTGCCAGCAGTGACAGGGCTCGCAATCAGCCCCAGCATTTT
TRBD2	-	TRBV19	TRBJ2-7	CASSQRRGTSGGPYEQYF	TGTGCCAGTAGTCAGCGGCGCGGGACTAGCGGGGGACCCTACGAGCAGTACTTC
-	-	TRBV30	TRBJ1-1	CAWSENYNTEAFF	TGTGCCTGGAGTGAAAACTATAACACTGAAGCTTTCTTT
-	-	TRBV19	TRBJ2-2	CASKERGELFF	TGTGCCAGTAAGGAGCGCGGGGAGCTGTTTTTT
TRBD1	-	TRBV28	TRBJ1-1	CASLSTGYTEAFF	TGTGCCAGCCTCTCGACAGGGTACACTGAAGCTTTCTTT
-	-	TRBV10-3	TRBJ1-6	CAITPGQGYSPLHF	TGTGCCATCACCCCGGGGCAGGGGTATTCACCCCTCCACTTT
TRBD1	-	TRBV3-1/TRBV3-2	TRBJ1-2	CASSQGTGGYGYTF	TGTGCCAGCAGCCAAGGGACAGGGGGATATGGCTACACCTTC
-	-	TRBV7-2	TRBJ1-2	CASSLRGQGGGYTF	TGTGCCAGCAGCCTCAGGGGACAAGGGGGAGGCTACACCTTC
TRBD2	-	TRBV7-2	TRBJ2-7	CASKLAGGSYEQYF	TGTGCCAGCAAGTTAGCGGGGGGGTCCTACGAGCAGTACTTC
-	-	TRBV7-9	TRBJ2-5	CASSLGAQETQYF	TGTGCCAGCAGTTTAGGAGCACAAGAGACCCAGTACTTC
TRBD1	-	TRBV30	TRBJ1-6	CASLGQRFDSPLHF	TGTGCCTCCCTGGGACAGCGCTTTGATTCACCCCTCCACTTT
TRBD1	-	TRBV6-5	TRBJ2-5	CASRDRDRETQYF	TGTGCCAGTAGAGACAGGGATCGGGAGACCCAGTACTTC
-	-	TRBV9	TRBJ1-1	CASSPQTGLNTEAFF	TGTGCCAGCAGCCCCCAGACAGGCTTGAACACTGAAGCTTTCTTT
-	-	TRBV5-4	TRBJ1-2	CASSHGATGKGYTF	TGTGCCAGCAGCCACGGCGCCACAGGGAAAGGCTACACCTTC
-	once	TRBV6-2/TRBV6-3	TRBJ2-7	CASSKEGNEQYF	TGTGCCAGCAGCAAAGAGGGTAACGAGCAGTACTTC
-	-	TRBV11-2	TRBJ2-3	CASSLGQTSTDTQYF	TGTGCCAGCAGCTTAGGACAGACTAGCACAGATACGCAGTATTTT
-	-	TRBV19	TRBJ1-3	CASSLGATLGGNTIYF	TGTGCCAGTAGCCTGGGGGCGACCCTCGGAGGAAACACCATATATTTT